This T cell receptor beta chain was recorded in a study of metastatic and nonmetastatic thyroid tumors. Study-level information: Repertoires were compared across blood and tumor or nodule tissue from malignant and benign thyroid patients.

Trimming removed 4 bases from V and 4 bases from J, with 5 bases in between. This CDR3 spans 12 amino acids. The germline gives CDR1 LNHDA, CDR2 SQIVND (reference sequence). Among the patients, none had received any treatment before thyroid surgery. TCRdb re-called the PCR reads with MiXCR. This table has over 14,000 clones, roughly a quarter appearing once. The sequence was collected from a female donor with papillary thyroid cancer or a benign thyroid nodule (not recorded which). Some clones in this sample may be carry-over from other donors' samples. Sequences were obtained from tumor tissue. This chain links TRBV19 with TRBJ2-1; D is undetermined. The CDR3 DNA reads as TGTGCCAGTAGTAGGGAATACAATGAGCAGTTCTTC. This codes for CASSREYNEQFF. Full variable domain (rest looked up from reference TRBV19 and TRBJ2-1): DGGITQSPKYLFRKEGQNVTLSCEQNLNHDAMYWYRQDPGQGLRLIYYSQIVNDFQKGDIAEGYSVSREKKESFPLTVTSAQKNPTAFYLCASSREYNEQFFGPGTRLTVL.